The text below deals with one T cell receptor (beta chain). This sample was included in a study of blood T cell repertoires in COVID-19. Study-level background: Sources were T cells, B-cell-depleted T cells, or PBMCs; the material itself was cDNA or gDNA.

Per the authors' pipeline: Nucleated cell number was recorded as an estimate derived from reference gene primer amplification. Measured with immunoSEQ multiplex PCR; TCRdb has only the in-frame clones, and not every one. The D gene and trimming were derived from the DNA, and the V and J assignments and clone size from that table. The table shows around 150,000 clones, with 92% occurring only once. This receptor was identified in a man aged 25 to 40 with COVID-19, enrolled during active disease. The material sequenced was peripheral blood.

The CDR3 DNA reads as TGTGCCAGCAGCTCGACCAGGGGGACCCAGTACTTC. Translating gives CASSSTRGTQYF. V gene TRBV9 combines with J gene TRBJ2-5, with a tentative D call TRBD1 (6 bases). V lost 4 bases and J 7 bases, leaving 11 bases between the germline ends. Germline CDR1 reads SGDLS; CDR2 reads YYNGEE. The CDR3 sequence is 12 residues long.